This T cell receptor (beta chain) derives from a study of cytomegalovirus exposure and HLA in healthy donors. Study in general: Early release data held about 92 million unique TCRs from HLA-typed donors. Notes on the study in general: Indistinguishable V segments such as TRBV6-2 and TRBV6-3 were excluded. More than 15,000 TCR beta sequences were associated with HLA alleles at 0.05 false discovery rate in a later analysis. For most subjects, TCR beta sequences were reported to predict HLA-A and HLA-B alleles with accuracy.

With respect to this clone: Its matching antigen is unknown. The sample carries other DNA sequences with the same CDR3.

Germline V gene lookup returns CDR1 MNHNY and CDR2 SVGAGI (reference sequence). V lost 6 bases, J lost 8 bases, and 4 bases stayed unmatched. This CDR3 spans 12 amino acids. The PCR made use of 60 Vbeta and 13 Jbeta primers. Using immunoSEQ multiplex PCR, the repertoire was profiled, and TCRdb retains in-frame clones only, with some absent. The data hold 120,000 or so clones, with more than 65% observed a single time. The material sequenced was PBMCs. The chain employs TRBV6-6 and TRBJ1-2; TRBD1 matches at 9 bases. The source is a man younger than 35 in good health and CMV-seronegative. The CDR3 DNA follows: TGTGCCAGCAGGAGGACAGGGGAAGGCTACACCTTC. Translation: CASRRTGEGYTF.